The 11 T cell receptor beta chains reported below all come from one sample, sequenced in a study of blood T cell repertoires in COVID-19 (dated by TCRdb to about 2020). The library was built by means of the immunoSEQ multiplex PCR assay. Here the immuneACCESS table is served through TCRdb, limited to in-frame sequences with V and J called. Missing clones are a known gap in these copies; in checked studies unresolved V genes cover under half, and the rest lacks a known reason. The sample table lists over 200,000 clones, approximately 91% of them with a count of one. The top ten clonotypes cover 0.65% to 0.85% of the sample. Sequenced: peripheral blood. The receptors were gathered from a man between 40 and 49 years old with acute or convalescent COVID-19.

This sequence joins TRBV18 and TRBJ2-2, with D perhaps TRBD1 (5 bases). Germline V gene data show CDR1 as KGHSH and CDR2 as LQKENI. CDR3 length: 16 residues. V was trimmed by 3 bases and J by 1 base, leaving 12 bases between them. The CDR3 loop is CASSPQGVGNTGELFF. The CDR3 coding sequence is TGTGCCAGCTCACCGCAAGGGGTGGGGAACACCGGGGAGCTGTTTTTT.

The V gene is TRBV4-1, the J gene TRBJ2-1, with 8 bases aligning to TRBD1. After removal of 0 bases from V and 2 bases from J, the junction contained 3 bases not matched to a gene. This CDR3 spans 16 amino acids. Germline V gene data show CDR1 as MGHRA and CDR2 as YSYEKL. The CDR3 nucleotides read TGCGCCAGCAGCCAAGAAGAGACAGGGGCCTACAATGAGCAGTTCTTC. As protein: CASSQEETGAYNEQFF.

V usage is TRBV7-9 and J usage is TRBJ1-2, with TRBD1 as a possible D gene (5 bases). Germline CDR1 is SEHNR and CDR2 is FQNEAQ (reference sequence). This CDR3 contains 14 residues. Trimming removed 1 base from V and 2 bases from J, with 8 bases in between. In nucleotides, the CDR3 is TGTGCCAGCAGCTTAGGACAGACGAACTATGGCTACACCTTC. Its translation: CASSLGQTNYGYTF.

The chain is built from TRBV18 and TRBJ1-2, with 10 nucleotides matching TRBD1. The germline V gene has CDR1 KGHSH and CDR2 LQKENI. V was clipped by 6 bases and J by 3 bases; unmatched bases: 4. The CDR3 spans 14 residues. The CDR3 nucleotides read TGTGCCAGCTCTGCGGACAGGGGGGACTATGGCTACACCTTC. Encoded protein: CASSADRGDYGYTF.

This clone has just one count. The rearrangement links TRBV6-5 to TRBJ2-7; TRBD1 aligns across 8 bases. Germline CDR1 and CDR2: MNHEY and SVGAGI. The CDR3 has 15 residues. The V gene end was trimmed by 6 bases and the J gene end by 0 bases; junction bases not matched to a gene: 7. For the CDR3, the DNA is TGTGCCAGCAGCTTCCGGGACAGGAGCTCCTACGAGCAGTACTTC. Translation: CASSFRDRSSYEQYF.

The V call is TRBV5-1, the J call TRBJ2-2; D possibly corresponds to TRBD1 (6 bases). The germline CDR1 and CDR2 sequences are SGHRS and YFSETQ. This CDR3 spans 16 amino acids. The V gene lost 1 base and the J gene lost 0 bases, with 10 bases spanning the gap. Here the CDR3 DNA reads TGCGCCAGCAGCTTGCAGACAGGTGCGAACACCGGGGAGCTGTTTTTT. Its protein is CASSLQTGANTGELFF.

This chain joins TRBV29-1 and TRBJ2-2; 8 nucleotides agree with TRBD2. Losses at the gene ends were 4 bases for V and 2 bases for J; bases not matched to a gene: 6. Per the germline V gene, CDR1 is SQVTM and CDR2 is ANQGSEA. The CDR3 is made up of 15 amino acids. The CDR3 coding sequence is TGCAGCGTTGCCAGGCGGGGGGATAACACCGGGGAGCTGTTTTTT. This sequence encodes CSVARRGDNTGELFF.

V is TRBV21-1 and J is TRBJ2-3; TRBD2 was called by the table and not checked on the DNA. TRBV21-1 is an annotated pseudogene. The CDR3 spans 18 residues. For the CDR3, the DNA is TGTGCCAGCAGCAAAGAGGCCTTTTTGGGCGGGGTCACAGATACGCAGTATTTT. Protein: CASSKEAFLGGVTDTQYF.

This clone was seen more than once but under ten times. The chain links TRBV5-1 to TRBJ2-1; no firm D call. The ends were cut back, 4 bases at V and 5 bases at J, with 4 bases in the middle. The CDR3 consists of 11 residues. Germline values: CDR1 SGHRS, CDR2 YFSETQ. In nucleotides, the CDR3 is TGCGCCAGCAGCCAAAACAATGAGCAGTTCTTC. This encodes CASSQNNEQFF.

V is TRBV6-5 and J is TRBJ2-7; 7 bases line up with TRBD2. Germline CDR1 and CDR2: MNHEY and SVGAGI. This CDR3 region has 13 residues. The trim removed 4 bases at V and 6 bases at J, leaving 6 bases unmatched. The CDR3 bases are TGTGCCAGCAGTTTATACGGGGGGATCGAGCAGTACTTC. Its translation is CASSLYGGIEQYF.

The sample holds a few counts of this clone. The gene calls are TRBV7-9 and TRBJ2-7; TRBD1 matches 9 bases. Germline CDR1 and CDR2: SEHNR and FQNEAQ (reference sequence). V shed 5 bases, J shed 2 bases, and the junction held 10 bases outside the gene matches. This CDR3 spans 16 amino acids. The CDR3 nucleotides are TGTGCCAGCAGCGGACCGAGGACAGGGGAACCCTACGAGCAGTACTTC. Translating it yields CASSGPRTGEPYEQYF.